One T cell receptor (beta chain) is described in this entry. These data are taken from a study of control samples from healthy donors and cancer patients. Germline V CDR1 and CDR2: LGHDT, YNNKEL (reference sequence). CDR3 length: 13 residues. V was trimmed by 4 bases and J by 4 bases, leaving 10 bases between them. Sequencing was performed with immunoSEQ multiplex PCR; in TCRdb, only in-frame clones are kept and a portion is missing. The sample lists some 76,000 clones; approximately 88% were seen once. This receptor was identified in a woman between 45 and 60 years old with colorectal cancer. This chain uses TRBV3-1 (or the pseudogene TRBV3-2) with TRBJ1-1; D uncertain. The sample consisted of PBMCs. The CDR3 here is CASSPRFVTEAFF. For the CDR3, the DNA is TGTGCCAGCAGCCCGCGTTTCGTCACTGAAGCTTTCTTT.